The 27 T cell receptor beta chains below come from one sample, sequenced in a study of OX40 agonist ivuxolimab in advanced cancers. TCRdb keeps only in-frame clones here, not all; method: immunoSEQ multiplex PCR. The table records around 100,000 clones, over 75% of them present only once. The specimen was CD4+ or CD8+ T cells sorted from blood, collected in a trial of the OX40 agonist ivuxolimab. The receptor set was obtained from an adult with an advanced solid tumor such as melanoma, head and neck, liver or kidney cancer.

In this sample, this clone turned up once. This sequence joins TRBV6-5 and TRBJ2-7; TRBD2 matches 9 bases. Germline CDR1 reads MNHEY; CDR2 reads SVGAGI. J lost 2 bases, V lost 5 bases, and 4 bases had no gene match. CDR3 length: 14 residues. CDR3 nucleotides: TGTGCCAGCAGTATTAGCGGGAGACCCTACGAGCAGTACTTC. It codes for CASSISGRPYEQYF.

The gene calls are TRBV27 and TRBJ1-1; TRBD1 is a possible D gene (6 bases). The V and J ends lost 4 bases and 9 bases respectively, with 15 bases between them. The germline gives CDR1 MNHEY, CDR2 SMNVEV (reference sequence). The CDR3 has 13 residues. This CDR3 is CASSSPQGVKAFF. The CDR3 coding sequence is TGTGCCAGCAGTTCTCCACAGGGAGTTAAAGCTTTCTTT.

Judged by abundance, this clone is medium-sized. The chain links TRBV11-1 to TRBJ1-2; D gene uncertain. V lost 5 bases and J lost 8, with 15 bases in between. The CDR3 has 13 residues. The germline CDR1 and CDR2 sequences are SGHAT and FQDESV (reference sequence). CDR3 loop: CASSPAAGYGYTF. For the CDR3, the DNA is TGTGCCAGCAGCCCCGCGGCTGGATACGGCTACACCTTC.

V and J are TRBV5-1 and TRBJ1-2, with 9 bases aligning to TRBD1. This CDR3 has 14 amino acids. V shed 3 bases and J 1 base; nucleotides not matched to a gene: 1. The germline V gene has CDR1 SGHRS and CDR2 YFSETQ. The CDR3 DNA reads as TGCGCCAGCAGCTCGGGACAGGGTAACTATGGCTACACCTTC. Translating gives CASSSGQGNYGYTF. Looking up the rest from reference TRBV5-1 and TRBJ1-2 gives the full variable domain: KAGVTQTPRYLIKTRGQQVTLSCSPISGHRSVSWYQQTPGQGLQFLFEYFSETQRNKGNFPGRFSGRQFSNSRSEMNVSTLELGDSALYLCASSSGQGNYGYTFGSGTRLTVV.

The chain combines TRBV7-9 with TRBJ2-1; no reliable D call. V was trimmed by 2 bases and J by 7 bases, leaving 12 bases between them. The CDR3 sequence is 14 residues long. Germline V CDR1 and CDR2: SEHNR, FQNEAQ (reference sequence). CDR3 bases: TGTGCCAGCAGCTTATCACCTGGGCCGAATGAGCAGTTCTTC. Its translation is CASSLSPGPNEQFF.

This clone was observed a few times. The rearrangement uses TRBV6-1 and TRBJ2-7; the D gene is possibly TRBD2 (5 bases). Trimming stripped 6 bases from V and 0 bases from J, with 15 bases between. Per the germline V gene, CDR1 is MNHNS and CDR2 is SASEGT. This CDR3 has 15 amino acids. For the CDR3, the DNA is TGTGCCAGCAGGGCGGACTTCCTCCGCTCCTACGAGCAGTACTTC. This encodes CASRADFLRSYEQYF.

This sequence joins TRBV6-5 and TRBJ2-2; weak D call: TRBD1 (5 bases). Between the trimmed V and J ends, which lost 3 bases and 6 bases, there was a span of 14 bases. The CDR3 runs 15 residues. Germline-derived CDR1 and CDR2 are MNHEY and SVGAGI. CDR3 in DNA: TGTGCCAGCAGTTATGGAAGGGGCGCAGCCGGGGAGCTGTTTTTT. Protein sequence: CASSYGRGAAGELFF.

The CDR3 sequence: CASSLAQGISYEQYF. In DNA form, the CDR3 reads TGCGCCAGCAGCTTGGCACAGGGGATCTCCTACGAGCAGTACTTC. The chain employs TRBV5-1 and TRBJ2-7, with 7 bases matching TRBD1. The CDR3 spans 15 residues. Germline CDR1 is SGHRS and CDR2 is YFSETQ. Germline trimming cut 0 bases from V and 0 bases from J; bases unmatched to any gene: 3.

The J gene is TRBJ1-2, the V gene TRBV6-1; 7 nucleotides match TRBD1. The length of the CDR3 is 14 residues. The V gene end was trimmed by 7 bases and the J gene end by 2 bases; junction bases not matched to a gene: 7. Germline CDR1 and CDR2: MNHNS and SASEGT. The CDR3 reads CASTPDRVNYGYTF. The DNA of the CDR3 is TGTGCCAGCACCCCCGACAGGGTCAACTATGGCTACACCTTC.

The rearrangement links TRBV7-8 to TRBJ2-2; 9 bases are shared with TRBD2. Germline-derived CDR1 and CDR2 are SGHVS and FQNEAQ. This CDR3 contains 15 residues. Unmatched junction bases numbered 8, after V lost 11 bases and J lost 1 base. The CDR3 nucleotides read TGTGCCGAAACCGGAGCGGGGGGGAACACCGGGGAGCTGTTTTTT. It codes for CAETGAGGNTGELFF.

This chain joins TRBV9 and TRBJ2-3; TRBD1 aligns across 8 bases. Germline trimming cut 3 bases from V and 6 bases from J; bases unmatched to any gene: 9. Germline values: CDR1 SGDLS, CDR2 YYNGEE. This CDR3 spans 15 amino acids. DNA for the CDR3: TGTGCCAGCAGCGCCAGGACAGGGAAGACGGATACGCAGTATTTT. Translated: CASSARTGKTDTQYF.

V usage is TRBV18 and J usage is TRBJ2-7; tentatively, D is TRBD1 (5 bases). Germline V CDR1 and CDR2: KGHSH, LQKENI. The CDR3 loop spans 14 amino acids. Trimming removed 2 bases from V and 3 bases from J, with 11 bases in between. The CDR3: CASSPYRLGYEQYF. CDR3 coding DNA: TGTGCCAGCTCACCATACAGGTTGGGCTACGAGCAGTACTTC.

This clone was counted once. The gene calls are TRBV10-3 and TRBJ2-3; unclear D gene. The CDR3 loop spans 11 amino acids. V lost 5 bases to trimming and J lost 10 bases, with 10 bases between them. Germline-derived CDR1 and CDR2 are ENHRY and SYGVKD. The CDR3 DNA follows: TGTGCCATCAGTTCCCAATGGGCGCAGTATTTT. Encoded protein: CAISSQWAQYF.

The chain links TRBV2 to TRBJ2-7; 10 nucleotides line up with TRBD2. Germline values: CDR1 SNHLY, CDR2 FYNNEI. The V segment lost 2 bases and the J segment 1 base; nucleotides outside the gene matches: 20. The CDR3 contains 21 residues. The CDR3 DNA reads TGTGCCAGCAGTGAAAACATGCCCCCTAGGCTAGCGGGGGCCCCTTCCTACGAGCAGTACTTC. Translation gives CASSENMPPRLAGAPSYEQYF.

The DNA of the CDR3 is TGCGCCAGCAGCTTGGGGGCCCGAGTGCGAAGTACCGGGGAGCTGTTTTTT. The encoded protein is CASSLGARVRSTGELFF. The chain links TRBV5-1 to TRBJ2-2, with D hard to call. With 0 bases removed from V and 5 bases from J, the gap between germline ends came to 17 bases. Germline CDR1 reads SGHRS; CDR2 reads YFSETQ. The CDR3 is 17 residues long.

The chain links TRBV6-1 to TRBJ2-7, with 11 bases aligning to TRBD2. Germline lookup yields CDR1 MNHNS and CDR2 SASEGT. The CDR3 sequence is 15 residues long. V trimming: 5 bases; J trimming: 2 bases; junction bases outside the gene matches: 5. CDR3 amino acids: CASSTGTSGPYEQYF. The CDR3 DNA sequence: TGTGCCAGCAGTACAGGGACTAGCGGACCCTACGAGCAGTACTTC.

In DNA form, the CDR3 reads TGCAGCGTCGATCCGGGGGGATCTAATGAAAAACTGTTTTTT. It is translated as CSVDPGGSNEKLFF. The genes are TRBV29-1 and TRBJ1-4; a weak D match, TRBD1 (5 bases). CDR3 size: 14 residues. Looked up from germline, CDR1 is SQVTM and CDR2 is ANQGSEA. V lost 6 bases and J 3 bases, leaving 14 bases between the germline ends.

The genes are TRBV9 and TRBJ1-3; D ambiguous. V was pared by 0 bases and J by 0 bases, with 7 bases between. The CDR3 is made up of 15 amino acids. Germline V gene lookup returns CDR1 SGDLS and CDR2 YYNGEE. The CDR3 bases are TGTGCCAGCAGCGTAGGGGCAGTCTCTGGAAACACCATATATTTT. Its protein is CASSVGAVSGNTIYF.

This sequence joins TRBV28 and TRBJ2-7, with D possibly matching TRBD2 (5 bases). The CDR3 has 15 residues. V was clipped by 1 base and J by 5 bases, with 15 bases between them. Germline CDR1 and CDR2: MDHEN and SYDVKM. The CDR3 DNA reads TGTGCCAGCAGTTTATCTCCCGGGAACATCAACGAGCAGTACTTC. Amino acid sequence: CASSLSPGNINEQYF.

The chain recombines TRBV27 with TRBJ1-5, with D possibly matching TRBD1 (6 bases). V was shortened by 3 bases and J by 4 bases, with 10 bases between the two germline ends. The CDR3 is 14 amino acids. CDR1 and CDR2 (germline): MNHEY, SMNVEV (reference sequence). The CDR3 bases are TGTGCCAGCAGTTTTGGGGGGGCGAATCAGCCCCAGCATTTT. Translating gives CASSFGGANQPQHF.

This rearrangement joins TRBV28 to TRBJ2-3, with D tentatively TRBD2 (6 bases). V was trimmed by 5 bases and J by 8 bases, leaving 14 bases between them. CDR3 size: 13 residues. Germline CDR1 MDHEN, CDR2 SYDVKM. DNA for the CDR3: TGTGCCAGCAGTCGGGGAAAGGGAGGTACGCAGTATTTT. Translating it yields CASSRGKGGTQYF.

V is TRBV6-5 and J is TRBJ1-1; a possible D gene is TRBD1 (5 bases). Trimming stripped 2 bases from V and 3 bases from J, with 13 bases between. Germline CDR1 MNHEY, CDR2 SVGAGI. The CDR3 totals 15 residues. As DNA, the CDR3 is TGTGCCAGCAGTTACAGGGGCCTCCGGGACACTGAAGCTTTCTTT. Protein product: CASSYRGLRDTEAFF.

The V and J genes are TRBV2 and TRBJ2-3, with TRBD2 matching over 10 bases. J lost 3 bases, V lost 4 bases, and 7 bases had no gene match. This CDR3 spans 16 amino acids. Germline CDR1 SNHLY, CDR2 FYNNEI. The CDR3 region has the DNA TGTGCCAGCAGTGCCCTTCCTAGCGGGAGTACAGATACGCAGTATTTT. This translates into CASSALPSGSTDTQYF.

The chain joins TRBV6-6 to TRBJ1-1, with D possibly matching TRBD1 (5 bases). This CDR3 spans 12 amino acids. Trimming shortened V by 4 bases and J by 5 bases, and 8 bases separated the two germline ends. The germline V gene encodes CDR1 MNHNY and CDR2 SVGAGI (reference sequence). CDR3 nucleotide sequence: TGTGCCAGCAGTTCGGGGGGAACTGAAGCTTTCTTT. Its translation is CASSSGGTEAFF.

This chain uses TRBV19 with TRBJ2-1, with 9 bases lining up with TRBD1. Germline V gene data show CDR1 as LNHDA and CDR2 as SQIVND (reference sequence). V trimming: 7 bases; J trimming: 6 bases; junction bases outside the gene matches: 10. The CDR3 length is 15 residues. In DNA form, the CDR3 reads TGTGCCAGTACCACTCTAGGGACAGGGATCAATGAGCAGTTCTTC. It codes for CASTTLGTGINEQFF.

The chain recombines TRBV7-7 with TRBJ2-1, with no clear D. Germline CDR1 is SSHAT and CDR2 is FNYEAQ (reference sequence). V lost 0 bases, J lost 4 bases, and 10 bases lay in between. The CDR3 spans 15 residues. The CDR3 DNA is TGTGCCAGCAGCTTAGCGCCTGGCCCATACAATGAGCAGTTCTTC. Amino acids: CASSLAPGPYNEQFF.

The rearrangement links TRBV5-8 to TRBJ2-7; perhaps TRBD2 as D (6 bases). Trimming took 4 bases from V and 2 from J, leaving 19 bases between them. This CDR3 has 16 amino acids. Germline V gives CDR1 SGHTS, CDR2 YDEGEE. The CDR3 sequence: CASSIRGIADPYEQYF. The CDR3 DNA reads as TGTGCCAGCAGCATACGCGGGATAGCGGATCCCTACGAGCAGTACTTC.